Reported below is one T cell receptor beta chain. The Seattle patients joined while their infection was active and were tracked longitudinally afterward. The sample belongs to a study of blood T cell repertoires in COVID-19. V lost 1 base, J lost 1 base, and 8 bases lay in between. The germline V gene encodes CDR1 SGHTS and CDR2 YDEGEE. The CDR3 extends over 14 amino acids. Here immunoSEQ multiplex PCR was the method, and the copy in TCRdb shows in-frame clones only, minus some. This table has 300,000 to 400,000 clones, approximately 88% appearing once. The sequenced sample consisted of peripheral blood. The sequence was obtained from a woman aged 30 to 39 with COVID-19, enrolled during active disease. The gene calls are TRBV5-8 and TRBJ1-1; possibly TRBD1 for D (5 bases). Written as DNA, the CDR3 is TGTGCCAGCAGCTTGAGGGGTTGGAACACTGAAGCTTTCTTT. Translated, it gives CASSLRGWNTEAFF.